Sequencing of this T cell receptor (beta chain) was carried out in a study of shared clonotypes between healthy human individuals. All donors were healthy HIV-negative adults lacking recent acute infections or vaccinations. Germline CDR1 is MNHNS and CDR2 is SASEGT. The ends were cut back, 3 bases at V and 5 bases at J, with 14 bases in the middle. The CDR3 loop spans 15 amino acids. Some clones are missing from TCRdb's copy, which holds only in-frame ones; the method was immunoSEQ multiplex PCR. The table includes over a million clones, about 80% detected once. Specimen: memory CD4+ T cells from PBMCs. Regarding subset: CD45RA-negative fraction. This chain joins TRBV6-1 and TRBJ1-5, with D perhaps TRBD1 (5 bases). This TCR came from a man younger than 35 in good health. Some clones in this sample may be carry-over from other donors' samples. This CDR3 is CASSDPAGWDQPQHF. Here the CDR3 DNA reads TGTGCCAGCAGTGATCCGGCAGGGTGGGATCAGCCCCAGCATTTT.